The 29 T cell receptor beta chains listed next were all sequenced from one sample in a study of blood T cell repertoires in COVID-19. Method: immunoSEQ multiplex PCR; TCRdb's copy keeps in-frame clones and lacks some. This repertoire shows more than 150,000 clones, about 80% found once; its top ten account for 10% to 15%. Sequenced material: peripheral blood. The source is a man between 65 and 79 years old who had recovered from COVID-19.

This rearrangement joins TRBV18 to TRBJ1-2; perhaps TRBD1 as D (6 bases). The germline CDR1 and CDR2 sequences are KGHSH and LQKENI. CDR3 length equals 15 residues. Trimming cost V 4 bases and J 4 bases, with 16 bases left between them. The CDR3 DNA is TGTGCCAGCTCACTGGACAGCACCCCGGGCTATGGCTACACCTTC. This gives the protein CASSLDSTPGYGYTF.

The chain links TRBV16 to TRBJ1-3; no reliable D call. The CDR3 runs to 15 residues. CDR1 is KGHSY and CDR2 is FQNENV in the germline V gene. V was pared by 0 bases and J by 1 base, with 7 bases between. The DNA of the CDR3 is TGTGCCAGCAGCCAATCGTGGCAGTCTGGAAACACCATATATTTT. This sequence encodes CASSQSWQSGNTIYF.

This sequence joins TRBV6-6 and TRBJ2-2, with 7 bases lining up with TRBD2. The trim removed 10 bases at V and 6 bases at J, leaving 8 bases unmatched. CDR1 is MNHNY, CDR2 SVGAGI, per germline (reference sequence). CDR3 length equals 13 residues. The CDR3 is CAIAQREPGELFF. CDR3 DNA: TGTGCCATAGCGCAGCGGGAACCCGGGGAGCTGTTTTTT.

J is TRBJ2-7 and V is TRBV5-1; 10 bases line up with TRBD1. CDR1 is SGHRS, CDR2 YFSETQ, per germline. Losses at the gene ends were 5 bases for V and 2 bases for J; bases not matched to a gene: 4. CDR3 length: 14 amino acids. This CDR3 is CASSIGTGAYEQYF. The CDR3, as DNA: TGCGCCAGCAGTATAGGGACAGGGGCCTACGAGCAGTACTTC.

This chain uses TRBV5-1 with TRBJ2-3; 7 bases fit TRBD1. With V trimmed by 0 bases and J by 1 base, 2 bases remained unmatched. CDR1 and CDR2 from the germline V gene are SGHRS and YFSETQ. The CDR3 is 15 residues long. The CDR3 reads CASSLAGTGTDTQYF. CDR3 DNA: TGCGCCAGCAGCTTGGCCGGGACAGGCACAGATACGCAGTATTTT. The variable domain in full, completed from reference TRBV5-1 and TRBJ2-3, reads KAGVTQTPRYLIKTRGQQVTLSCSPISGHRSVSWYQQTPGQGLQFLFEYFSETQRNKGNFPGRFSGRQFSNSRSEMNVSTLELGDSALYLCASSLAGTGTDTQYFGPGTRLTVL.

The chain carries TRBV18 and TRBJ2-1, with D tentatively TRBD2 (6 bases). V lost 3 bases to trimming and J lost 9 bases, with 21 bases between them. Germline V lookup: CDR1 KGHSH, CDR2 LQKENI. The CDR3 consists of 16 residues. CDR3 in amino acids: CASSPVTLVEGVEQFF. The CDR3 DNA is TGTGCCAGCTCACCCGTCACGCTAGTGGAGGGAGTTGAGCAGTTCTTC.

This chain joins TRBV7-9 and TRBJ2-5; no clear D gene. The V gene's germline CDR1 is SEHNR and CDR2 FQNEAQ (reference sequence). Trimming removed 4 bases at V and 4 bases at J, with 10 bases between. The CDR3 spans 13 residues. CDR3 DNA: TGTGCCAGCAGCTCCAATCCAGGAGAGACCCAGTACTTC. This encodes CASSSNPGETQYF.

The chain employs TRBV12-3 or TRBV12-4 and TRBJ2-1; D uncertain. CDR3 size: 12 residues. Trimming took off 5 bases at V and 8 bases at J, with 10 bases between the two ends. The CDR3 coding sequence is TGTGCCAGCAGTACCCAGGCGTATGAGCAGTTCTTC. This codes for CASSTQAYEQFF.

The chain links TRBV14 to TRBJ2-5; D possibly corresponds to TRBD1 (6 bases). The germline V gene encodes CDR1 SGHDN and CDR2 FVKESK. This CDR3 has 16 residues. V lost 3 bases to trimming and J lost 2 bases, with 16 bases between them. The CDR3 sequence: CASSHSQGSRQETQYF. Here the CDR3 DNA reads TGTGCCAGCAGCCATTCACAGGGAAGTCGGCAAGAGACCCAGTACTTC.

The CDR3 sequence: CASSPGTSNTEAFF. The CDR3 DNA reads TGCGCCAGCAGCCCCGGGACATCGAACACTGAAGCTTTCTTT. The chain is built from TRBV5-1 and TRBJ1-1; the D gene is possibly TRBD1 (6 bases). CDR1 is SGHRS and CDR2 is YFSETQ in the germline V gene. The V and J ends lost 4 bases and 1 base respectively, with 11 bases between them. CDR3 length: 14 amino acids.

The rearrangement joins TRBV6-5 to TRBJ2-1; weak D call: TRBD2 (6 bases). The germline V and J ends were trimmed by 8 bases and 7 bases, with 18 bases remaining between them. Germline V gene lookup returns CDR1 MNHEY and CDR2 SVGAGI. The length of the CDR3 is 14 residues. CDR3 coding DNA: TGTGCCAGCTCCCCCGGGGGAAAGGGAAATGAGCAGTTCTTC. Its translation: CASSPGGKGNEQFF.

The J gene is TRBJ1-1, the V gene TRBV6-2 or TRBV6-3; D is unresolved. With 1 base removed from V and 10 bases from J, the gap between germline ends came to 10 bases. Germline V gene sequence: CDR1 MNHEY, CDR2 SVGEGT. The CDR3 length is 12 residues. Here the CDR3 reads CASSYWAAGAFF. As DNA, the CDR3 is TGTGCCAGCAGTTACTGGGCAGCCGGAGCTTTCTTT.

The chain recombines TRBV25-1 with TRBJ2-5; a weak D match, TRBD1 (7 bases). The CDR3 is 14 residues long. Trimming took 8 bases from V and 7 from J, leaving 20 bases between them. Germline CDR1 reads MGHDK; CDR2 reads SYGVNS. The chain's CDR3 is CASGGGAESGTQYF. DNA of the CDR3: TGTGCCAGCGGAGGGGGCGCGGAGTCGGGGACCCAGTACTTC.

The V call is TRBV11-1, the J call TRBJ2-7; TRBD1 agrees at 7 bases. Trimming cost V 8 bases and J 2 bases; bases outside gene matches: 15. In germline, CDR1 is SGHAT, CDR2 FQDESV (reference sequence). This CDR3 is built from 16 residues. For the CDR3, the DNA is TGTGCCAGCGGCAAGGGACAGAGCTGGCCCCCCTACGAGCAGTACTTC. The encoded protein is CASGKGQSWPPYEQYF.

This clone has just one count. This chain uses TRBV7-2 with TRBJ2-1; D uncertain. Trimming cost V 6 bases and J 2 bases, with 8 bases left between them. The germline CDR1 and CDR2 sequences are SGHTA and FQGNSA. This CDR3 has 13 amino acids. CDR3 in amino acids: CASRIPAYNEQFF. The CDR3 nucleotides read TGTGCCAGCAGAATACCAGCCTACAATGAGCAGTTCTTC.

The chain uses TRBV10-3 and TRBJ2-6, with a weak D call TRBD1 (6 bases). The CDR3 totals 16 residues. V was pared by 3 bases and J by 0 bases, with 9 bases between. Germline V gene sequence: CDR1 ENHRY, CDR2 SYGVKD. CDR3 residues: CAISDQDSSGANVLTF. CDR3 coding DNA: TGTGCCATCAGTGACCAGGACAGCTCTGGGGCCAACGTCCTGACTTTC.

The chain uses TRBV28 and TRBJ2-1; TRBD1 matches at 8 bases. This CDR3 region has 15 residues. After removal of 5 bases from V and 5 bases from J, the junction contained 8 bases not matched to a gene. Germline V CDR1 and CDR2: MDHEN, SYDVKM. The CDR3 here is CASSNRGFGHNEQFF. CDR3 sequence (DNA): TGTGCCAGCAGTAACAGGGGGTTTGGGCACAATGAGCAGTTCTTC.

This chain connects TRBV6-1 to TRBJ1-1; weak D call: TRBD1 (6 bases). V lost 2 bases and J lost 10, with 14 bases in between. CDR3 size: 13 residues. Germline V gene lookup returns CDR1 MNHNS and CDR2 SASEGT. The DNA for the CDR3 is TGTGCCAGCAGTGAACAGGGGAGGGGATCAGCTTTCTTT. Protein: CASSEQGRGSAFF.

The chain links TRBV5-1 to TRBJ1-1; the match to TRBD1 covers 7 bases. Germline CDR1 reads SGHRS; CDR2 reads YFSETQ. The CDR3 is 16 amino acids. After removal of 4 bases from V and 5 bases from J, the junction contained 14 bases not matched to a gene. The CDR3 coding sequence is TGCGCCAGCAGCGTACAGGGGACCCCCTTTGGGACTGAAGCTTTCTTT. Translation: CASSVQGTPFGTEAFF. Combining the CDR3 with reference TRBV5-1 and TRBJ1-1 gives the whole variable domain KAGVTQTPRYLIKTRGQQVTLSCSPISGHRSVSWYQQTPGQGLQFLFEYFSETQRNKGNFPGRFSGRQFSNSRSEMNVSTLELGDSALYLCASSVQGTPFGTEAFFGQGTRLTVV.

This chain links TRBV3-1 (or the pseudogene TRBV3-2) with TRBJ2-7, with 9 bases matching TRBD2. In germline, CDR1 is LGHDT, CDR2 YNNKEL (reference sequence). Trimming at V came to 1 base and at J to 13 bases, leaving 8 bases not matched to a gene. CDR3 length: 13 amino acids. CDR3 DNA: TGTGCCAGCAGCCAAGGGCTAGCGGGAATCGCCTACTTC. Its protein is CASSQGLAGIAYF.

The chain carries TRBV5-1 and TRBJ2-7; 7 positions agree with TRBD1. The germline V gene encodes CDR1 SGHRS and CDR2 YFSETQ. J lost 3 bases, V lost 3 bases, and 6 bases had no gene match. This CDR3 region has 14 residues. The CDR3 reads CASSYDRANYEQYF. The CDR3 DNA is TGCGCCAGCAGCTACGACAGGGCTAACTACGAGCAGTACTTC.

The count of this clone is one. The chain carries TRBV19 and TRBJ1-2, with D tentatively TRBD1 (5 bases). Trimming took 8 bases from V and 7 from J, leaving 11 bases between them. Germline-derived CDR1 and CDR2 are LNHDA and SQIVND (reference sequence). This CDR3 comprises 11 residues. The CDR3 DNA reads TGTGCCAGTCGACAGTGGGGTGGCTACACCTTC. Protein sequence: CASRQWGGYTF.

This chain joins TRBV7-9 and TRBJ1-4; 7 nucleotides agree with TRBD1. There are 15 residues in the CDR3. Germline loops: CDR1 SEHNR, CDR2 FQNEAQ (reference sequence). Trimming removed 0 bases from V and 3 bases from J; junction bases left unmatched: 1. The CDR3 spells CASSLATGSNEKLFF. The CDR3 DNA follows: TGTGCCAGCAGCTTAGCGACAGGGTCTAATGAAAAACTGTTTTTT. Full variable domain (missing parts from reference TRBV7-9 and TRBJ1-4): DTGVSQNPRHKITKRGQNVTFRCDPISEHNRLYWYRQTLGQGPEFLTYFQNEAQLEKSRLLSDRFSAERPKGSFSTLEIQRTEQGDSAMYLCASSLATGSNEKLFFGSGTQLSVL.

V is TRBV29-1 and J is TRBJ2-5; 9 bases fit TRBD2. CDR1 and CDR2 (germline): SQVTM, ANQGSEA. The CDR3 is made up of 13 amino acids. The CDR3 loop reads CITKASGEETQYF. In DNA, the CDR3 is TGCATCACAAAGGCTAGCGGGGAGGAGACCCAGTACTTC.

The chain couples TRBV29-1 to TRBJ2-1; 10 bases line up with TRBD2. The germline V gene encodes CDR1 SQVTM and CDR2 ANQGSEA. The CDR3 is made up of 15 amino acids. Trimming removed 3 bases from V and 5 bases from J; junction bases left unmatched: 7. CDR3 sequence (DNA): TGCAGCGTTGATGGACTAGCGGAGGTGAACAATGAGCAGTTCTTC. The encoded protein is CSVDGLAEVNNEQFF.

The V and J genes are TRBV5-1 and TRBJ2-5, with a weak D call TRBD1 (5 bases). CDR1 is SGHRS, CDR2 YFSETQ, per germline. The CDR3 is made up of 15 amino acids. Trimming cost V 4 bases and J 5 bases, with 18 bases left between them. In nucleotides, the CDR3 is TGCGCCAGCAGCATCATGACCCCAGGGCAGGAGACCCAGTACTTC. It is translated as CASSIMTPGQETQYF.

The gene calls are TRBV4-1 and TRBJ1-4, with TRBD1 matching over 7 bases. After removal of 4 bases from V and 2 bases from J, the junction contained 4 bases not matched to a gene. The CDR3 length is 15 residues. The germline CDR1 and CDR2 sequences are MGHRA and YSYEKL. CDR3 in amino acids: CASSLQGSTNEKLFF. The CDR3 coding sequence is TGCGCCAGCAGCCTACAGGGGTCCACTAATGAAAAACTGTTTTTT.

The chain links TRBV18 to TRBJ1-5; D gene ambiguous. The germline V and J ends were trimmed by 4 bases and 4 bases, with 11 bases remaining between them. The CDR3 runs 14 residues. The germline V gene has CDR1 KGHSH and CDR2 LQKENI. CDR3 loop: CASSREVVNQPQHF. Here the CDR3 DNA reads TGTGCCAGCTCACGCGAGGTGGTTAATCAGCCCCAGCATTTT.

The chain combines TRBV30 with TRBJ2-5; D may be TRBD1 (5 bases). The V end was cut by 5 bases, the J end by 2 bases, with 12 bases between. Germline lookup yields CDR1 GTSNPN and CDR2 SVGIG (reference sequence). This CDR3 comprises 13 residues. The chain's CDR3 is CAWGRQIQETQYF. CDR3 nucleotides: TGTGCCTGGGGTCGACAGATACAAGAGACCCAGTACTTC.